There are a few counts of the clone carrying this T cell receptor (beta chain). Its antigen is unidentified. The V and J ends lost 11 bases and 7 bases respectively, with 20 bases between them. The CDR3 totals 13 residues. Prepared TCR beta cDNA libraries contained unique molecular identifiers. TCRdb called the PCR reads again in MiXCR, with one record for every CDR3 protein. This table has 550,000 to 700,000 distinct CDR3 sequences, 44% appearing once. The data were obtained in a study of post-analysis software for immune sequencing data. Findings of the study overall: Controls had lower frequencies than patients of four or five TRBV segments, which included TRBV5-6, TRBV5-1 and TRBV20-1.

The sequencing sample was made of blood. This chain connects TRBV12-3 or TRBV12-4 to TRBJ1-2, with unresolved D. This TCR derives from a girl aged 5-17 years with multiple sclerosis. CDR3 coding DNA: TGTGCCGACCTCGGAGATGGGGTGACTGGCTACACCTTC. It encodes CADLGDGVTGYTF.